These 4 T cell receptor beta chains were sequenced from one sample in a study of blood T cell repertoires in COVID-19. TCRdb keeps only in-frame clones here, not all; method: immunoSEQ multiplex PCR. The sample holds about 59,000 clones; 73% are singletons and the top ten take approximately 15%. The sequencing input was peripheral blood. The receptors originated from a woman aged 65 to 85 with acute or convalescent COVID-19.

The chain carries TRBV18 and TRBJ2-3; D possibly corresponds to TRBD1 (6 bases). This CDR3 has 13 residues. V shed 5 bases and J shed 10 bases, with 16 bases lying between them. CDR1 is KGHSH and CDR2 is LQKENI in the germline V gene. The CDR3 DNA reads TGTGCCAGCTCAGGAGGACAGTACTATGCGCAGTATTTT. Its translation is CASSGGQYYAQYF. The full variable domain, in which reference TRBV18 and TRBJ2-3 provide the parts outside the CDR3, is NAGVMQNPRHLVRRRGQEARLRCSPMKGHSHVYWYRQLPEEGLKFMVYLQKENIIDESGMPKERFSAEFPKEGPSILRIQQVVRGDSAAYFCASSGGQYYAQYFGPGTRLTVL.

This chain links TRBV7-9 with TRBJ2-2; 12 bases fit TRBD2. V lost 5 bases, J lost 6 bases, and 7 bases stayed unmatched. Germline-derived CDR1 and CDR2 are SEHNR and FQNEAQ (reference sequence). The CDR3 has 16 amino acids. The CDR3 loop reads CASSPLASGGAGELFF. Here the CDR3 DNA reads TGTGCCAGCAGCCCACTCGCTAGCGGGGGGGCCGGGGAGCTGTTTTTT.

This clone was observed a handful of times. The rearrangement joins TRBV5-4 to TRBJ2-3; 10 bases are a match to TRBD1. Germline V gives CDR1 SGHNT, CDR2 YYREEE (reference sequence). This CDR3 is built from 15 residues. With V trimmed by 3 bases and J by 6 bases, 7 bases remained unmatched. CDR3 DNA: TGTGCCAGCAGCTCCCGACAGGGGGCTAGGGATACGCAGTATTTT. Amino acids: CASSSRQGARDTQYF.

The chain couples TRBV10-3 to TRBJ1-3, with a weak D call TRBD1 (5 bases). Trimming took 11 bases from V and 7 from J, leaving 9 bases between them. Germline CDR1 ENHRY, CDR2 SYGVKD. The CDR3 contains 10 residues. CDR3 in DNA: TGTGCCGCTGGGGGGAACACCATATATTTT. It yields the protein CAAGGNTIYF.